The 16 T cell receptor beta chains below come from one sample, sequenced in a study of blood T cell repertoires in COVID-19. This table comes from immunoSEQ multiplex PCR, and its TCRdb copy is limited to in-frame clones, with some not included. The table records about 210,000 clones, 84% of them present only once. The sample was peripheral blood. Receptors were obtained from a woman in her 50s with active or convalescent COVID-19.

J is TRBJ2-5 and V is TRBV5-4; D is possibly TRBD1 (6 bases). CDR3 length: 16 amino acids. Germline-derived CDR1 and CDR2 are SGHNT and YYREEE (reference sequence). The V gene lost 4 bases and the J gene lost 5 bases, with 21 bases spanning the gap. The CDR3 loop is CASSAGHTGLGETQYF. DNA for the CDR3: TGTGCCAGCAGCGCGGGCCATACAGGGTTGGGGGAGACCCAGTACTTC.

The V gene is TRBV5-1, the J gene TRBJ1-6, with 7 positions matching TRBD1. J gave up 4 bases and V 0 bases, and 1 base lay outside the gene matches. The CDR3 runs 15 residues. Germline V CDR1 and CDR2: SGHRS, YFSETQ. The CDR3, as DNA: TGCGCCAGCAGCTTGGAGGGGGCTTATAATTCACCCCTCCACTTT. As protein: CASSLEGAYNSPLHF.

The chain links TRBV12-3 or TRBV12-4 to TRBJ1-2; TRBD1 might be the D (5 bases). CDR3 length: 13 amino acids. Trimming took 6 bases from V and 4 from J, leaving 12 bases between them. The CDR3: CASSNSGGYGYTF. In nucleotides, the CDR3 is TGTGCCAGCAGCAACTCGGGGGGCTATGGCTACACCTTC.

The V call is TRBV2, the J call TRBJ2-3, with 10 bases fitting TRBD2. V shed 6 bases and J 6 bases; nucleotides not matched to a gene: 6. Germline V lookup: CDR1 SNHLY, CDR2 FYNNEI. The CDR3 runs 14 residues. The CDR3 DNA reads TGTGCCAGCAGCAGCGAGCGGGGGGGTGATACGCAGTATTTT. This translates into CASSSERGGDTQYF. Full variable domain (remainder filled in from reference TRBV2 and TRBJ2-3): EPEVTQTPSHQVTQMGQEVILRCVPISNHLYFYWYRQILGQKVEFLVSFYNNEISEKSEIFDDQFSVERPDGSNFTLKIRSTKLEDSAMYFCASSSERGGDTQYFGPGTRLTVL.

The chain joins TRBV2 to TRBJ2-7, with 11 bases identical to TRBD1. The CDR3 length is 14 residues. With V trimmed by 6 bases and J by 4 bases, 5 bases remained unmatched. Germline V gene sequence: CDR1 SNHLY, CDR2 FYNNEI. This CDR3 reads CASRMGQGEYEQYV. CDR3 coding DNA: TGTGCCAGCAGGATGGGACAGGGGGAGTACGAGCAGTACGTC.

In this sample, this clone turned up a few times. This chain links TRBV4-1 with TRBJ1-1; 9 bases fit TRBD1. The trim removed 3 bases at V and 3 bases at J, leaving 5 bases unmatched. Germline V gene sequence: CDR1 MGHRA, CDR2 YSYEKL. The CDR3 length is 15 residues. CDR3 protein: CASSQTDRGYTEAFF. CDR3 nucleotide sequence: TGCGCCAGCAGCCAGACAGACAGGGGGTACACTGAAGCTTTCTTT.

The rearrangement uses TRBV10-3 and TRBJ1-6; 7 bases are shared with TRBD1. From germline, CDR1 is ENHRY and CDR2 SYGVKD. CDR3 length: 14 residues. Trimming removed 5 bases from V and 7 bases from J; junction bases left unmatched: 5. The CDR3 region has the DNA TGTGCCATCAGTCAAGACAGGGCCAATTCACCCCTCCACTTT. Protein sequence: CAISQDRANSPLHF.

This chain's CDR3 is CASSQFQGLKTKETQYF. The CDR3, as DNA: TGCGCCAGCAGTCAATTCCAGGGGCTCAAAACTAAAGAGACCCAGTACTTC. The genes are TRBV23-1 and TRBJ2-5; maybe TRBD1 (6 bases). TRBV23-1 is an ORF, and what it does is uncertain. Trimming shortened V by 1 base and J by 3 bases, and 18 bases separated the two germline ends. The CDR3 is 17 amino acids.

The chain links TRBV12-3 or TRBV12-4 to TRBJ2-2, with D unclear. V was cut by 10 bases and J by 6 bases, with 15 bases left in between. The CDR3 is 13 residues long. DNA of the CDR3: TGTGCCACCCTCCACAATATCGCCGGGGAGCTGTTTTTT. This sequence encodes CATLHNIAGELFF.

V usage is TRBV7-8 and J usage is TRBJ1-2, with TRBD1 identical over 10 bases. Germline V gene data show CDR1 as SGHVS and CDR2 as FQNEAQ. The length of the CDR3 is 15 residues. With 5 bases clipped from V and 2 bases from J, the junction kept 5 bases outside the gene matches. In nucleotides, the CDR3 is TGTGCCAGCAGCGCCGGACAGGGGGTAAACTATGGCTACACCTTC. Translated, it gives CASSAGQGVNYGYTF.

The V gene is TRBV5-4, the J gene TRBJ2-3; TRBD2 matches 7 bases. This CDR3 is built from 14 residues. V shed 2 bases and J 0 bases; nucleotides not matched to a gene: 0. Germline CDR1 and CDR2: SGHNT and YYREEE (reference sequence). CDR3 amino acids: CASSLAGSTDTQYF. The DNA for the CDR3 is TGTGCCAGCAGCTTAGCGGGGAGCACAGATACGCAGTATTTT. The variable domain in full, with the rest retrieved from reference TRBV5-4 and TRBJ2-3, is ETGVTQSPTHLIKTRGQQVTLRCSSQSGHNTVSWYQQALGQGPQFIFQYYREEENGRGNFPPRFSGLQFPNYSSELNVNALELDDSALYLCASSLAGSTDTQYFGPGTRLTVL.

The chain links TRBV27 to TRBJ2-1, with 13 bases matching TRBD2. The CDR3 spans 18 residues. Looked up from germline, CDR1 is MNHEY and CDR2 is SMNVEV (reference sequence). With 6 bases clipped from V and 3 bases from J, the junction kept 11 bases outside the gene matches. The CDR3 DNA sequence: TGTGCCAGCAGCCCTTGGACTAGCGGGAGTTCCCTCTACAATGAGCAGTTCTTC. Protein sequence: CASSPWTSGSSLYNEQFF.

V is TRBV10-3 and J is TRBJ2-1; 12 bases are a match to TRBD1. V was clipped by 3 bases and J by 9 bases; unmatched bases: 6. From germline, CDR1 is ENHRY and CDR2 SYGVKD. CDR3 length: 15 amino acids. CDR3 in DNA: TGTGCCATCAGTGACAGGGACAGGGGGCTCTCTGAGCAGTTCTTC. Its translation is CAISDRDRGLSEQFF.

V and J are TRBV5-1 and TRBJ2-4, with D maybe TRBD1 (5 bases). The CDR3 runs to 13 residues. Germline CDR1 and CDR2: SGHRS and YFSETQ. With 4 bases removed from V and 8 bases from J, the gap between germline ends came to 13 bases. The CDR3: CASSVTGIDIQYF. DNA of the CDR3: TGCGCCAGCAGCGTAACAGGTATAGACATTCAGTACTTC.

The DNA of the CDR3 is TGTGCCAGCAGAAAGGACAGTCCTGAAGCTTTCTTT. The encoded protein is CASRKDSPEAFF. The chain uses TRBV12-3 or TRBV12-4 and TRBJ1-1, with D tentatively TRBD1 (6 bases). This CDR3 is 12 amino acids long. Trimming removed 6 bases at V and 6 bases at J, with 11 bases between.

The chain recombines TRBV24-1 with TRBJ2-1; 12 bases agree with TRBD2. From germline, CDR1 is KGHDR and CDR2 SFDVKD. The CDR3 length is 16 residues. The junction had 7 bases not matched to a gene; V was cut back by 4 bases and J by 7 bases. This chain's CDR3 is CATSDQTSGSRNEQFF. CDR3 nucleotides: TGTGCCACCAGTGACCAGACTAGCGGGAGTCGAAATGAGCAGTTCTTC.